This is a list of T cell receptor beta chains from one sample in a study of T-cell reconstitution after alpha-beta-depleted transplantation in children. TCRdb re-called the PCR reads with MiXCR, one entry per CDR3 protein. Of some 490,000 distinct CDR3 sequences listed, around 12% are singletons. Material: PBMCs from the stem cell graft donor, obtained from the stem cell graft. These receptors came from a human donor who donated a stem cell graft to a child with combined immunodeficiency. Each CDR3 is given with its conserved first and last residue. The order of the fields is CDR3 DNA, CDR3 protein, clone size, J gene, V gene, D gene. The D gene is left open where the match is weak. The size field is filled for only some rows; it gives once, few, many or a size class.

cdr3_nt: TGTGCCACCAGCGTCCGGCTAGCGGGTGCCGGGGAGCTGTTTTTT; cdr3_aa: CATSVRLAGAGELFF; clone_size: -; j_call: TRBJ2-2; v_call: TRBV15; d_call: TRBD2
cdr3_nt: TGTGCCAGCAGTTTATCGTACAGTAATGAAAAACTGTTTTTT; cdr3_aa: CASSLSYSNEKLFF; clone_size: -; j_call: TRBJ1-4; v_call: TRBV27; d_call: -
cdr3_nt: TGTGCCAGCAGCTTTGGGGCTGTCGAGCAGTTCTTC; cdr3_aa: CASSFGAVEQFF; clone_size: few; j_call: TRBJ2-1; v_call: TRBV7-9; d_call: -
cdr3_nt: TGCAGTGCTAGAGATCCATGGCAGGAGTCCTACAATGAGCAGTTCTTC; cdr3_aa: CSARDPWQESYNEQFF; clone_size: -; j_call: TRBJ2-1; v_call: TRBV20-1; d_call: -
cdr3_nt: TGTGCCTGGAGTGTACTGATCTCGAGTTTAGGCTACACCTTC; cdr3_aa: CAWSVLISSLGYTF; clone_size: few; j_call: TRBJ1-2; v_call: TRBV30; d_call: -
cdr3_nt: TGTGCCAGCAGCTTGTCCCCCGGGGCTGGAGATACGCAGTATTTT; cdr3_aa: CASSLSPGAGDTQYF; clone_size: -; j_call: TRBJ2-3; v_call: TRBV5-5; d_call: -
cdr3_nt: TGTGCCAGCAGTGACTCTGGCCTGGGGCCCTACAATGAGCAGTTCTTC; cdr3_aa: CASSDSGLGPYNEQFF; clone_size: many; j_call: TRBJ2-1; v_call: TRBV6-4; d_call: -
cdr3_nt: TGCGCCAGCAGCTGGAGCGGGGAGCTCTACGAGCAGTACTTC; cdr3_aa: CASSWSGELYEQYF; clone_size: -; j_call: TRBJ2-7; v_call: TRBV5-1; d_call: TRBD2
cdr3_nt: TGTGCCAGCAGCCCGCTCTGGGGGCCCACCCGCTATGGCTACACCTTC; cdr3_aa: CASSPLWGPTRYGYTF; clone_size: -; j_call: TRBJ1-2; v_call: TRBV5-6; d_call: -
cdr3_nt: TGTGCCAGCAGTTACTCGCCGTCGGGAGGGATGGCCGGGGAGCTGTTTTTT; cdr3_aa: CASSYSPSGGMAGELFF; clone_size: many; j_call: TRBJ2-2; v_call: TRBV6-5; d_call: TRBD2
cdr3_nt: TGTGCCAGCAGTTGGGACAGGGGGTCCTACGAGCAGTACTTC; cdr3_aa: CASSWDRGSYEQYF; clone_size: many; j_call: TRBJ2-7; v_call: TRBV28; d_call: TRBD1
cdr3_nt: TGTGCCAGCAGCGTAGGACTAACCGGGGAGCTGTTTTTT; cdr3_aa: CASSVGLTGELFF; clone_size: few; j_call: TRBJ2-2; v_call: TRBV9; d_call: -
cdr3_nt: TGTGCCAGCAGCGATAGCGGCCAAGAGACCCAGTACTTC; cdr3_aa: CASSDSGQETQYF; clone_size: few; j_call: TRBJ2-5; v_call: TRBV12-3/TRBV12-4; d_call: -
cdr3_nt: TGTGCCAGCAGACCACGCACGGACAGGGACGGTACGACAGATACGCAGTATTTT; cdr3_aa: CASRPRTDRDGTTDTQYF; clone_size: few; j_call: TRBJ2-3; v_call: TRBV2; d_call: TRBD1
cdr3_nt: TGTGCCAGCAGCGAGTCCCTCCGGGCGGTTCGCAATGAGCAGTTCTTC; cdr3_aa: CASSESLRAVRNEQFF; clone_size: few; j_call: TRBJ2-1; v_call: TRBV9; d_call: -
cdr3_nt: TGCAGTGCTAGTTGGAGCCGACCAAGCACAGATACGCAGTATTTT; cdr3_aa: CSASWSRPSTDTQYF; clone_size: many; j_call: TRBJ2-3; v_call: TRBV20-1; d_call: -
cdr3_nt: TGTGCCAGCAGTTTCCTAGCGGAGATCACAGATACGCAGTATTTT; cdr3_aa: CASSFLAEITDTQYF; clone_size: many; j_call: TRBJ2-3; v_call: TRBV12-3/TRBV12-4; d_call: TRBD2
cdr3_nt: TGTGCCAGCAGTTTATGGGGCGCTAGCGGCTACGAGCAGTACTTC; cdr3_aa: CASSLWGASGYEQYF; clone_size: few; j_call: TRBJ2-7; v_call: TRBV27; d_call: TRBD2
cdr3_nt: TGCAGTGCTAGAACGGTGACTTACAATGAGCAGTTCTTC; cdr3_aa: CSARTVTYNEQFF; clone_size: many; j_call: TRBJ2-1; v_call: TRBV20-1; d_call: -
cdr3_nt: TGTGCCAGCAGCGAACAGGGAGAGTTCGAGCAGTACTTC; cdr3_aa: CASSEQGEFEQYF; clone_size: few; j_call: TRBJ2-7; v_call: TRBV7-3; d_call: -
cdr3_nt: TGCAGTGCTAGACTTATACTAGCGGCTTCCTACAATGAGCAGTTCTTC; cdr3_aa: CSARLILAASYNEQFF; clone_size: -; j_call: TRBJ2-1; v_call: TRBV20-1; d_call: TRBD2
cdr3_nt: TGTGCCAGCAGCCCCTATCTGGGAGGGACAGATACGCAGTATTTT; cdr3_aa: CASSPYLGGTDTQYF; clone_size: -; j_call: TRBJ2-3; v_call: TRBV7-2; d_call: TRBD2
cdr3_nt: TGTGCCAGCAGTTTAAATGGAATTGCGTACTTC; cdr3_aa: CASSLNGIAYF; clone_size: few; j_call: TRBJ2-7; v_call: TRBV28; d_call: -
cdr3_nt: TGCAGCGTTGATGATCCAATAGGGGGCACCGGGGAGCTGTTTTTT; cdr3_aa: CSVDDPIGGTGELFF; clone_size: -; j_call: TRBJ2-2; v_call: TRBV29-1; d_call: -
cdr3_nt: TGTGCCAGCAGCTTAGTAGCGACGGGAAGCAATCAGCCCCAGCATTTT; cdr3_aa: CASSLVATGSNQPQHF; clone_size: many; j_call: TRBJ1-5; v_call: TRBV7-2; d_call: -
cdr3_nt: TGTGCCAGCAGCCAATTTGTCGGGGGAGACAATTCACCCCTCCACTTT; cdr3_aa: CASSQFVGGDNSPLHF; clone_size: -; j_call: TRBJ1-6; v_call: TRBV4-2; d_call: -
cdr3_nt: TGCAGTGCTAGTCCGGGAGCTAACTATGGCTACACCTTC; cdr3_aa: CSASPGANYGYTF; clone_size: many; j_call: TRBJ1-2; v_call: TRBV20-1; d_call: -
cdr3_nt: TGTGCCAGCAGCTTAAAACAGGGGGGGCCACCCCTCCACTTT; cdr3_aa: CASSLKQGGPPLHF; clone_size: few; j_call: TRBJ1-6; v_call: TRBV7-2; d_call: TRBD1
cdr3_nt: TGTGCCAGCAGCTCGCAACAGGGTTTCCAAGAGACCCAGTACTTC; cdr3_aa: CASSSQQGFQETQYF; clone_size: few; j_call: TRBJ2-5; v_call: TRBV7-2; d_call: -
cdr3_nt: TGTGCCAGCAGTTCCCAGGGTTTTCGCACAGATACGCAGTATTTT; cdr3_aa: CASSSQGFRTDTQYF; clone_size: many; j_call: TRBJ2-3; v_call: TRBV12-3/TRBV12-4; d_call: -
cdr3_nt: TGTGCCAGCAGCATTCCCGGGACTTCGGGCAATGAGCAGTTCTTC; cdr3_aa: CASSIPGTSGNEQFF; clone_size: -; j_call: TRBJ2-1; v_call: TRBV7-8; d_call: -
cdr3_nt: TGTGCTAGTGGTTCCTGGACTAGAAGCACAGATACGCAGTATTTT; cdr3_aa: CASGSWTRSTDTQYF; clone_size: few; j_call: TRBJ2-3; v_call: TRBV12-5; d_call: TRBD2
cdr3_nt: TGTGCCAGCCTACAGAGAGGCTCCTACAATGAGCAGTTCTTC; cdr3_aa: CASLQRGSYNEQFF; clone_size: -; j_call: TRBJ2-1; v_call: TRBV6-2/TRBV6-3; d_call: -
cdr3_nt: TGTGCCACCAGCAGAGCGGGCACTGAAGCTTTCTTT; cdr3_aa: CATSRAGTEAFF; clone_size: many; j_call: TRBJ1-1; v_call: TRBV15; d_call: -